A single sample is the source of the 6 T cell receptor beta chains below, sequenced in a study of blood T cell repertoires in COVID-19. The method was immunoSEQ multiplex PCR; TCRdb's version includes in-frame clones alone and lacks a portion of them. The repertoire includes about 100,000 clones, approximately 84% of them detected once, and 7.4% sits in the top ten. Sequenced: peripheral blood. Receptor source: a man aged 25 to 45 in a cohort sampled during active COVID-19.

The chain links TRBV2 to TRBJ1-5; TRBD1 might be the D (5 bases). The germline V and J ends were trimmed by 2 bases and 7 bases, with 15 bases remaining between them. Germline assignment: CDR1 SNHLY and CDR2 FYNNEI. The CDR3 runs to 15 residues. The CDR3 bases are TGTGCCAGCAGTGAACAGGGAATACAAGAACAGCCCCAGCATTTT. This codes for CASSEQGIQEQPQHF.

The count of this clone is one. The sample carries other DNA sequences with the same CDR3. The J gene is TRBJ2-3, the V gene TRBV10-3; 8 bases agree with TRBD2. Germline V gene data show CDR1 as ENHRY and CDR2 as SYGVKD. J was trimmed by 1 base and V by 3 bases; bases with no gene match: 3. The CDR3 spans 15 residues. Written as DNA, the CDR3 is TGTGCCATCAGTGACCTAGCGGGCGGCACAGATACGCAGTATTTT. Translated, it gives CAISDLAGGTDTQYF.

The rearrangement uses TRBV12-3 or TRBV12-4 and TRBJ1-1; unclear D gene. The CDR3 has 13 amino acids. V shed 3 bases and J shed 1 base, with 6 bases lying between them. This CDR3 is CASSLSPNTEAFF. The CDR3, as DNA: TGTGCCAGCAGTTTGAGTCCGAACACTGAAGCTTTCTTT.

The rearrangement joins TRBV11-3 to TRBJ2-7; the D gene is possibly TRBD2 (7 bases). Germline assignment: CDR1 SGHNT and CDR2 YENEEA. The V and J ends lost 3 bases and 4 bases respectively, with 16 bases between them. This CDR3 comprises 15 residues. The CDR3 region is CASSFQTGGAYEQYF. DNA for the CDR3: TGTGCCAGCAGCTTTCAGACGGGGGGCGCTTACGAGCAGTACTTC.

This clone came up a few times. The chain carries TRBV10-1 and TRBJ1-2; 9 bases agree with TRBD1. This CDR3 region has 13 residues. V trimming: 5 bases; J trimming: 8 bases; junction bases outside the gene matches: 6. Germline assignment: CDR1 WNHNN and CDR2 SYGVQD (reference sequence). The CDR3 DNA is TGCGCCAGCAGTCCGGGACAGGGCTGGGGCTACACCTTC. It is translated as CASSPGQGWGYTF.

The chain combines TRBV6-4 with TRBJ2-1, with 12 bases fitting TRBD2. Per the germline V gene, CDR1 is MRHNA and CDR2 is SNTAGT. J lost 9 bases, V lost 0 bases, and 9 bases had no gene match. This CDR3 is built from 17 residues. CDR3 sequence reads: CASSDSTSGGTAAEQFF. The CDR3 region has the DNA TGTGCCAGCAGTGACTCTACTAGCGGGGGGACAGCCGCTGAGCAGTTCTTC.